This T cell receptor beta chain was found in a study of blood T cell repertoires in COVID-19. Living in 24 US areas, the participants were between 18 and 89 years of age. Cohort assignment relied on participant-reported clinical history. During the 2 weeks before they entered the study, exposed participants had met someone with a PCR-confirmed or clinician-diagnosed COVID-19 case. Methods used by the authors: Estimates of nucleated cell counts were drawn from the amplification of reference gene primers. Assay: immunoSEQ multiplex PCR; the TCRdb copy retains only in-frame clones and omits some. That table is the source of V, J and clone size, and D and trimming were worked out from the DNA. The sample shows about 140,000 clones, approximately 80% of them seen only once. This clone was detected only once. V was trimmed by 4 bases and J by 3 bases, leaving 12 bases between them. Germline CDR1 and CDR2: MGHDK and SYGVNS. There are 15 residues in the CDR3.

The rearrangement uses TRBV25-1 and TRBJ1-4; D is unclear. This TCR derives from a woman aged 18-29 years who had been exposed to COVID-19. Sequencing used PBMCs or T cells enriched from blood (not recorded which). The CDR3 DNA is TGTGCCAGCAGTGGTAGACTCTCGCCTAATGAAAAACTGTTTTTT. It yields the protein CASSGRLSPNEKLFF.